This T cell receptor (beta chain) was recorded in a study of cytomegalovirus exposure and HLA in healthy donors. Overall study: Most donors, more than 80% of a few hundred genotyped, fell in the Caucasian-associated ancestry cluster.

This clone was counted between two and nine times. Its antigen is still unknown. The germline gives CDR1 GTSNPN, CDR2 SVGIG (reference sequence). The CDR3 is 13 residues long. Between the trimmed V and J ends, which lost 4 bases and 4 bases, there was a span of 13 bases. General study points: Based on reports, TCR beta sequences accurately predicted HLA-A and HLA-B alleles for most subjects. In a later analysis, at a false discovery rate of 0.05, approximately 15,000 TCR beta sequences matched HLA alleles. Most likely, a cluster of highly shared sequence variants arose as a sequencing artifact.

PCR was performed using 60 Vbeta and 13 Jbeta primers. The table came from immunoSEQ multiplex PCR; TCRdb's copy has only in-frame clones and leaves some out. In the table there are 200,000 to 250,000 clones, roughly 84% of which are singletons. This TCR came from a man aged 50-60 years in good health and CMV-seronegative. The chain combines TRBV30 with TRBJ2-5, with TRBD1 as a possible D gene (6 bases). The sample was PBMCs. CDR3 DNA sequence: TGTGCCTGGACTGTAGGGGGTGGAGAGACCCAGTACTTC. This codes for CAWTVGGGETQYF.